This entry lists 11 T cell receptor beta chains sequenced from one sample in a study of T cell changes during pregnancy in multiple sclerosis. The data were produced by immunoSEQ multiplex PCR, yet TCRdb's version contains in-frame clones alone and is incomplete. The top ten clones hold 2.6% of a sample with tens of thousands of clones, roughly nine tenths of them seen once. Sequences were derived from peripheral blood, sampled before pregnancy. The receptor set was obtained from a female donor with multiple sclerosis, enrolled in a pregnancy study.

The CDR3 DNA sequence: TGTGCCAGCACTAATCCCGGACTAGCGGGAATGAAGGAGCAGTTCTTC. Protein product: CASTNPGLAGMKEQFF. The chain carries TRBV28 and TRBJ2-1; 12 nucleotides line up with TRBD2. This CDR3 contains 16 residues. Looked up from germline, CDR1 is MDHEN and CDR2 is SYDVKM. The ends lost 7 bases at V and 10 bases at J; junction bases unmatched: 14.

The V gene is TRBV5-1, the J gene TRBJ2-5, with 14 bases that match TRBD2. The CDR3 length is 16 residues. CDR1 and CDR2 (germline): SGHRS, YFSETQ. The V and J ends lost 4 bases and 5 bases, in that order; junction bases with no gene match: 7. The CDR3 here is CASSTGLAGGRETQYF. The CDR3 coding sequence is TGCGCCAGCAGCACAGGACTAGCGGGAGGACGCGAGACCCAGTACTTC.

The CDR3 nucleotides are TGTGCCAGCAGCGGCGCTACAGACCAAGCCTACGAGCAGTACTTC. Protein: CASSGATDQAYEQYF. V usage is TRBV5-4 and J usage is TRBJ2-7; D unclear. Trimming shortened V by 4 bases and J by 2 bases, and 16 bases separated the two germline ends. CDR3 length: 15 residues. The germline gives CDR1 SGHNT, CDR2 YYREEE (reference sequence). Complete variable domain (other parts from reference TRBV5-4 and TRBJ2-7): ETGVTQSPTHLIKTRGQQVTLRCSSQSGHNTVSWYQQALGQGPQFIFQYYREEENGRGNFPPRFSGLQFPNYSSELNVNALELDDSALYLCASSGATDQAYEQYFGPGTRLTVT.

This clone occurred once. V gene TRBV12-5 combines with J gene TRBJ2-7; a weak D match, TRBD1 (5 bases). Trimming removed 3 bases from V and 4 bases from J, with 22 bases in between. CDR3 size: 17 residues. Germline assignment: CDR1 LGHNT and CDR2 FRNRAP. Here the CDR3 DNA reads TGTGCTAGTGGTTTCGGTTCGGCTGTCGCAGGGTCGTACGAGCAGTACTTC. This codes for CASGFGSAVAGSYEQYF.

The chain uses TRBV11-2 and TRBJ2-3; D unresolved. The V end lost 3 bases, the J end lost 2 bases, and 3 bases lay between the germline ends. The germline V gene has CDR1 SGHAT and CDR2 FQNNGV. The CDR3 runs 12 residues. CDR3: CASSFYTDTQYF. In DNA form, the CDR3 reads TGTGCCAGCAGCTTTTACACAGATACGCAGTATTTT.

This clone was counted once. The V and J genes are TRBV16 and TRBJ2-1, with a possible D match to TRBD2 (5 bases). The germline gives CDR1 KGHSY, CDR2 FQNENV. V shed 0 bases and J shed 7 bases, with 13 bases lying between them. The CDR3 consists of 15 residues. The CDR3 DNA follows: TGTGCCAGCAGCCAATCTCGAGGGAGAGCTAATGAGCAGTTCTTC. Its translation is CASSQSRGRANEQFF.

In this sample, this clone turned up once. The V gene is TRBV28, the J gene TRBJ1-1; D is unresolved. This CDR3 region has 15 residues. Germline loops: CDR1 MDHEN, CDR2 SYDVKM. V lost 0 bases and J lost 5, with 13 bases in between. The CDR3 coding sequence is TGTGCCAGCAGTTTATGGCAGGTCCTCCGGACTGAAGCTTTCTTT. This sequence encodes CASSLWQVLRTEAFF. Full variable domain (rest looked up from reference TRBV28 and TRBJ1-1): DVKVTQSSRYLVKRTGEKVFLECVQDMDHENMFWYRQDPGLGLRLIYFSYDVKMKEKGDIPEGYSVSREKKERFSLILESASTNQTSMYLCASSLWQVLRTEAFFGQGTRLTVV.

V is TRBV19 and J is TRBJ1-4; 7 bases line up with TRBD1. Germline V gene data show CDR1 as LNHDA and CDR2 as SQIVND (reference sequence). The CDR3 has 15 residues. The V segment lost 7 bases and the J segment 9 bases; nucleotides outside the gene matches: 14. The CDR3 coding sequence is TGTGCCAGTAATGCAACTCAGGGGGTTACGCAAAAACTGTTTTTT. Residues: CASNATQGVTQKLFF.

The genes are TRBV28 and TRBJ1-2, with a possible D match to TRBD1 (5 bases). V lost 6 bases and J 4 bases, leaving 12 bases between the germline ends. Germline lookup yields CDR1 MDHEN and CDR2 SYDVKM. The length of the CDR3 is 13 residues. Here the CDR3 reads CASRYTGIYGYTF. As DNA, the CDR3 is TGTGCCAGCAGATATACAGGAATCTATGGCTACACCTTC.

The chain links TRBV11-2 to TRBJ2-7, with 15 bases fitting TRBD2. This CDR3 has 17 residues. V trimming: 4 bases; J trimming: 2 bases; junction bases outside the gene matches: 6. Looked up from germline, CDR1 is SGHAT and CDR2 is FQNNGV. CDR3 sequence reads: CASSSLRTSGRAYEQYF. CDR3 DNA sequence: TGTGCCAGCAGCTCCTTAAGGACTAGCGGGAGGGCCTACGAGCAGTACTTC.

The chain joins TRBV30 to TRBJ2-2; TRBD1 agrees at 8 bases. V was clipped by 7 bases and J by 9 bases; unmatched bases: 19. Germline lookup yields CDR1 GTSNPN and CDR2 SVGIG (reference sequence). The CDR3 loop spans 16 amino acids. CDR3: CAYTPSRTGLHRELFF. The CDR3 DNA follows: TGTGCCTACACCCCAAGCCGGACAGGGCTACACCGGGAGCTGTTTTTT.